This record covers a single T cell receptor beta chain. Its antigen is undetermined. This record belongs to a study of cytomegalovirus exposure and HLA in healthy donors. Study outcomes and limitations: Association of 16,951 TCR beta sequences with HLA alleles was found at 0.05 false discovery rate in a later analysis. For most TCR sequences rarity was the rule, although some public TCRs occurred in many donors. In a later analysis, several top co-occurrence clusters appeared linked to parvovirus B19, influenza, CMV and Epstein-Barr virus.

PCR amplification relied on 60 Vbeta primers (plus 13 Jbeta primers). The repertoire was sequenced with immunoSEQ multiplex PCR; TCRdb's copy has only in-frame clones and lacks some. The sample carries around 100,000 clones, over 65% recorded once. The sample comprised PBMCs. The sequence came from a man aged 35 to 55 in good health and CMV-seronegative.

The CDR3 loop reads CASSYSAGGGGYEQYF. CDR3 nucleotides: TGTGCCAGCAGTTACTCGGCCGGCGGGGGCGGATACGAGCAGTACTTC. J is TRBJ2-7 and V is TRBV6-5; maybe TRBD2 (7 bases). Trimming shortened V by 0 bases and J by 4 bases, and 16 bases separated the two germline ends. This CDR3 contains 16 residues. Per the germline V gene, CDR1 is MNHEY and CDR2 is SVGAGI.